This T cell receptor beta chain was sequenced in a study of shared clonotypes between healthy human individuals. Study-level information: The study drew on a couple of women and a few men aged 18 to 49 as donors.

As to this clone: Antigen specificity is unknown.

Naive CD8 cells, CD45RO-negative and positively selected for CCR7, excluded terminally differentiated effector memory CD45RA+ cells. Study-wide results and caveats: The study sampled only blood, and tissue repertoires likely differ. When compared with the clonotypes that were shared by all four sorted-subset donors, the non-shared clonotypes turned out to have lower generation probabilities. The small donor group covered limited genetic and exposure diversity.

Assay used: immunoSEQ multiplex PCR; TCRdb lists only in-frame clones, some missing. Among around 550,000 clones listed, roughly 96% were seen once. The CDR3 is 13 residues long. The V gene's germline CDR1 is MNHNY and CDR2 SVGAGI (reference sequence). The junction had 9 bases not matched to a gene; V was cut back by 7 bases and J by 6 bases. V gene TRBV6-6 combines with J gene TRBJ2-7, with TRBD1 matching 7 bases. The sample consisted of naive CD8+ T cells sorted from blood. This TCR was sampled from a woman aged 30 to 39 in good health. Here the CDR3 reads CASTPRDSSEQYF. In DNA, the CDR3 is TGTGCCAGCACCCCACGGGACAGTAGCGAGCAGTACTTC.